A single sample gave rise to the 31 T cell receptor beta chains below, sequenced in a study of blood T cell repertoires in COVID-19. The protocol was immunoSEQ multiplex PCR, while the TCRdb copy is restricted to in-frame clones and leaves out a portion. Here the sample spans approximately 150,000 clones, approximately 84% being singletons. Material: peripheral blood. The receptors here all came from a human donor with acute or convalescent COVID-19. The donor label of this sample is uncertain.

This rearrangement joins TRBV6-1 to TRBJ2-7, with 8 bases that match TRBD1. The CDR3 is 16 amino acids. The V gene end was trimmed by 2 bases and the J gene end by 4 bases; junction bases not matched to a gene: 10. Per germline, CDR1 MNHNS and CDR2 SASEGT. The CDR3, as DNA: TGTGCCAGCAGTGAAAGCCTTTCCGGACAGGGATACGAGCAGTACGTC. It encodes CASSESLSGQGYEQYV.

DNA for the CDR3: TGTGCCAGCAGCTTAGCTAGCGGGGAATACGAGCAGTACGTC. Its translation: CASSLASGEYEQYV. The chain carries TRBV7-2 and TRBJ2-7; 8 nucleotides match TRBD2. Per germline, CDR1 SGHTA and CDR2 FQGNSA. The CDR3 covers 14 residues. V lost 0 bases and J lost 4; bases outside the gene matches: 2.

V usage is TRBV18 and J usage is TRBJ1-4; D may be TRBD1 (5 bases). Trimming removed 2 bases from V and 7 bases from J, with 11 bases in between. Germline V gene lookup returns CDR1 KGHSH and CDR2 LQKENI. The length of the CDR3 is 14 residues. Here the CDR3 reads CASSPGGDREKLFF. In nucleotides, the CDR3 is TGTGCCAGCTCACCAGGGGGGGATCGTGAAAAACTGTTTTTT.

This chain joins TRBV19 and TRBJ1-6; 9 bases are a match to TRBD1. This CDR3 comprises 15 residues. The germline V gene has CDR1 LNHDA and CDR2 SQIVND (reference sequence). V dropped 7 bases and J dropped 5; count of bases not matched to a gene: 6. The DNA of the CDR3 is TGTGCCAGTACTCGACAGGGGGAGAATAATTCACCCCTCCACTTT. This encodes CASTRQGENNSPLHF.

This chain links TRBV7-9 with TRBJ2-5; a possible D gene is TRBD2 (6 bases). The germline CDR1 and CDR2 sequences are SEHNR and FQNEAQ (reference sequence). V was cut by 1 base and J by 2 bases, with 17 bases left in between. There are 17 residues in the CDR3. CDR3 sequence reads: CASSLEYGTPPQETQYF. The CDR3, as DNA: TGTGCCAGCAGCTTAGAGTATGGGACTCCACCTCAAGAGACCCAGTACTTC.

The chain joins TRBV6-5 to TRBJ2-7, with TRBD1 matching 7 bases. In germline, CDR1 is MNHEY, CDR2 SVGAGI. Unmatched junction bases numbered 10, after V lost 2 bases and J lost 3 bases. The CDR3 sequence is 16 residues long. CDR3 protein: CASSYDPSGGIYEQYF. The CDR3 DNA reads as TGTGCCAGCAGTTACGACCCTTCAGGGGGAATCTACGAGCAGTACTTC.

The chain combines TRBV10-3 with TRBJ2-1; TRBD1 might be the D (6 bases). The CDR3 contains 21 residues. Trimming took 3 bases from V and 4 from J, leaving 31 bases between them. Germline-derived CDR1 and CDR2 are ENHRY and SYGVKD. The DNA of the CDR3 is TGTGCCATCAGTGAACCAAAAGACAGGACGACGTCCCCCGCTAGATACAATGAGCAGTTCTTC. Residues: CAISEPKDRTTSPARYNEQFF.

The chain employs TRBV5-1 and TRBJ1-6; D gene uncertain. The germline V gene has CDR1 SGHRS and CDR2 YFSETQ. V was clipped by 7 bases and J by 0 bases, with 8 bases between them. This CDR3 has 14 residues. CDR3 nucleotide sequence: TGCGCCAGCTCCCCCATCTCCTATAATTCACCCCTCCACTTT. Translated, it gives CASSPISYNSPLHF.

The CDR3 spells CASGGTGNYGYTF. The CDR3 DNA sequence: TGTGCCAGTGGAGGGACAGGGAATTATGGCTACACCTTC. The rearrangement links TRBV19 to TRBJ1-2, with 9 bases lining up with TRBD1. V was pared by 8 bases and J by 5 bases, with 6 bases of the junction left unmatched. The CDR3 loop spans 13 amino acids. CDR1 and CDR2 from the germline V gene are LNHDA and SQIVND (reference sequence).

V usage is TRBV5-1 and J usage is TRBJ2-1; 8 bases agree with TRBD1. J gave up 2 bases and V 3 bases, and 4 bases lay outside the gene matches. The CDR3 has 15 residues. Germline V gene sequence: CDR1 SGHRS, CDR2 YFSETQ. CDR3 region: CASSSTGEAYNEQFF. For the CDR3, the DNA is TGCGCCAGCAGCTCGACAGGGGAGGCCTACAATGAGCAGTTCTTC.

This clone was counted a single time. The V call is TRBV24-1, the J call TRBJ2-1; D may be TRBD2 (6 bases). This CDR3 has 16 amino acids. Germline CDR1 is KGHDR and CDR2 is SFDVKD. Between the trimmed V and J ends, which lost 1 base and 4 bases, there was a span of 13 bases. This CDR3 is CATSDFGRDGYNEQFF. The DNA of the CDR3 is TGTGCCACCAGTGATTTCGGGCGGGATGGGTACAATGAGCAGTTCTTC.

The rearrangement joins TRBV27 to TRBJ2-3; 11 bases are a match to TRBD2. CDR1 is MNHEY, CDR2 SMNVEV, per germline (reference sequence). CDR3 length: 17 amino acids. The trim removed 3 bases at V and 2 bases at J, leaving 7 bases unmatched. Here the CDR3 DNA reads TGTGCCAGCAGTTTTACGGCTAGCGGGAGGCCCACAGATACGCAGTATTTT. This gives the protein CASSFTASGRPTDTQYF.

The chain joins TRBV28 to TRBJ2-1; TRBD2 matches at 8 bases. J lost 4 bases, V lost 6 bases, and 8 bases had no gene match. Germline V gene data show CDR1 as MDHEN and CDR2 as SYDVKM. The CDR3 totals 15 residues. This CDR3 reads CASSPGTRVYNEQFF. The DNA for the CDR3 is TGTGCCAGCAGCCCCGGGACTAGGGTTTACAATGAGCAGTTCTTC. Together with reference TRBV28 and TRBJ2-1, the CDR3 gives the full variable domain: DVKVTQSSRYLVKRTGEKVFLECVQDMDHENMFWYRQDPGLGLRLIYFSYDVKMKEKGDIPEGYSVSREKKERFSLILESASTNQTSMYLCASSPGTRVYNEQFFGPGTRLTVL.

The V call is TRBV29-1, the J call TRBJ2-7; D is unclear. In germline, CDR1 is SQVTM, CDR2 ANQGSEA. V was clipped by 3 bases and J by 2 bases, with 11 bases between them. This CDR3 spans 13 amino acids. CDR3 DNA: TGCAGCGTTGAGGGCCAGTCCCCCTACGAGCAGTACTTC. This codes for CSVEGQSPYEQYF.

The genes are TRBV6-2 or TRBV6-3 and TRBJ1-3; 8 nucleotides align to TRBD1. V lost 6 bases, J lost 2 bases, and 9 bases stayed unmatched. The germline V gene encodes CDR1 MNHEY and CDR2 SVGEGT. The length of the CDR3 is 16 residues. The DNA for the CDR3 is TGTGCCAGCAGCAGGACAGGGAGTTCGGCTGGAAACACCATATATTTT. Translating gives CASSRTGSSAGNTIYF.

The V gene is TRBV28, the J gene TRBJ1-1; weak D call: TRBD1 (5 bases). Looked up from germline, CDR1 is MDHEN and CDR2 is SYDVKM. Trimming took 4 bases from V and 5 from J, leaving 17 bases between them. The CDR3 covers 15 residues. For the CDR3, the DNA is TGTGCCAGCAGTTCCCCCTCGGGGGTTAGGACTGAAGCTTTCTTT. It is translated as CASSSPSGVRTEAFF.

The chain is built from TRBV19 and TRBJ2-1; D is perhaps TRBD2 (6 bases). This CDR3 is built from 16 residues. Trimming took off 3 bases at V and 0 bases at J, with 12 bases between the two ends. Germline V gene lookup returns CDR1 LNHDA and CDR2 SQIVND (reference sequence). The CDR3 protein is CASSIYSGDSYNEQFF. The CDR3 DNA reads TGTGCCAGTAGTATTTATAGCGGTGACTCCTACAATGAGCAGTTCTTC.

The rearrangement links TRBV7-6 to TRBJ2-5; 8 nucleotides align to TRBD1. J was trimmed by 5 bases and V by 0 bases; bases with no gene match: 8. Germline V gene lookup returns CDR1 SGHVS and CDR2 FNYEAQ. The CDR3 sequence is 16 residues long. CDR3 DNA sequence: TGTGCCAGCAGCTTAGCACAGGGGGTACAATGGGAGACCCAGTACTTC. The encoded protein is CASSLAQGVQWETQYF. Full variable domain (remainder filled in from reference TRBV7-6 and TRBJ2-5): GAGVSQSPRYKVTKRGQDVALRCDPISGHVSLYWYRQALGQGPEFLTYFNYEAQQDKSGLPNDRFSAERPEGSISTLTIQRTEQRDSAMYRCASSLAQGVQWETQYFGPGTRLLVL.

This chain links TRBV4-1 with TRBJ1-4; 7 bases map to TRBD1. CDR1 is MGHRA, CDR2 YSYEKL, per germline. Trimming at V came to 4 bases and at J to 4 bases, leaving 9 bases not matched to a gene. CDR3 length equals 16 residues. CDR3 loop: CASSPRGQGRNEKLFF. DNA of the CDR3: TGCGCCAGCAGCCCGAGGGGGCAGGGCCGTAATGAAAAACTGTTTTTT.

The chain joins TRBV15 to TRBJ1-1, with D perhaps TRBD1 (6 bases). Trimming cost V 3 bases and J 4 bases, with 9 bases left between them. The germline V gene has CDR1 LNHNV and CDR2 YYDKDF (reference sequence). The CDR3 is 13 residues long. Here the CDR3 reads CATSRGAGTEAFF. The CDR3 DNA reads TGTGCCACCAGCAGGGGGGCGGGCACTGAAGCTTTCTTT.

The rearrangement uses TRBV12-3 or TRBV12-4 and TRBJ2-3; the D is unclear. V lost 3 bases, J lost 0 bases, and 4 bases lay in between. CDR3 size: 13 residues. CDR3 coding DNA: TGTGCCAGCAGTTTTTCTAGCACAGATACGCAGTATTTT. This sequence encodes CASSFSSTDTQYF.

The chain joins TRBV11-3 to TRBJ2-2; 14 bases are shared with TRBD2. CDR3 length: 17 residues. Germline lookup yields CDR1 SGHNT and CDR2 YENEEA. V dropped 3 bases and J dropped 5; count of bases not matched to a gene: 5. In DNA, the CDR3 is TGTGCCAGCAGCTTCGAGACTAGCGGGGGGGCGACCGGGGAGCTGTTTTTT. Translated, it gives CASSFETSGGATGELFF. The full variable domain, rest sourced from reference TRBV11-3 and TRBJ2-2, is EAGVVQSPRYKIIEKKQPVAFWCNPISGHNTLYWYLQNLGQGPELLIRYENEEAVDDSQLPKDRFSAERLKGVDSTLKIQPAELGDSAVYLCASSFETSGGATGELFFGEGSRLTVL.

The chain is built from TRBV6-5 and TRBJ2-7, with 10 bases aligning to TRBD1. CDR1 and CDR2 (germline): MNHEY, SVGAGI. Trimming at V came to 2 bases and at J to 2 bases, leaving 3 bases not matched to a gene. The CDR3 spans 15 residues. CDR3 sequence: CASSYGTGVTYEQYF. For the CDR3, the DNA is TGTGCCAGCAGTTACGGGACAGGGGTCACCTACGAGCAGTACTTC.

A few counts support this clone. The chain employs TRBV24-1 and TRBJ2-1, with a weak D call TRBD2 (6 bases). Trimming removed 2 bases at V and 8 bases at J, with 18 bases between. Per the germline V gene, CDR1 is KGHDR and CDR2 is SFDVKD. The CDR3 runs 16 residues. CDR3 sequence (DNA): TGTGCCACCAGTGATTCCGGAGGGCGGGACGGGGATGAGCAGTTCTTC. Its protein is CATSDSGGRDGDEQFF.

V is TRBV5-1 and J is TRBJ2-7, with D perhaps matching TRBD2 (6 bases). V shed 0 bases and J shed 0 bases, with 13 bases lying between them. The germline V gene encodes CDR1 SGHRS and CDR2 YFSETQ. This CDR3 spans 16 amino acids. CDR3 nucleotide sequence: TGCGCCAGCAGCTTGGGTCCGGTGGGGGGCTCCTACGAGCAGTACTTC. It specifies CASSLGPVGGSYEQYF.

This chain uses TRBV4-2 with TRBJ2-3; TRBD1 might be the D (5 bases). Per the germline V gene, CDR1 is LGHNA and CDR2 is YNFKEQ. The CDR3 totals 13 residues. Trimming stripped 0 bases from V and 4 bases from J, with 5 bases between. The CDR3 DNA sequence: TGTGCCAGCAGCCAAGAAGGGGCAGATACGCAGTATTTT. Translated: CASSQEGADTQYF.

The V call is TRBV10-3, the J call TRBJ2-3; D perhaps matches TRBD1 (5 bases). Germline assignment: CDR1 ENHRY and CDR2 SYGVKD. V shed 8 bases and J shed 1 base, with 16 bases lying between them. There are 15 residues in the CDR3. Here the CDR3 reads CAIARSGSGTDTQYF. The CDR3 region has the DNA TGTGCCATCGCCCGATCAGGGTCTGGCACAGATACGCAGTATTTT.

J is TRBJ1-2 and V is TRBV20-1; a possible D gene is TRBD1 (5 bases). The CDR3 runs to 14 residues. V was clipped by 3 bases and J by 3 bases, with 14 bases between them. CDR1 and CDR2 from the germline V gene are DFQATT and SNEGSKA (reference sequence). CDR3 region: CSASEARVYYGYTF. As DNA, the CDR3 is TGCAGTGCTAGTGAAGCCAGGGTTTACTATGGCTACACCTTC.

The CDR3 loop is CASTASGDYNEQFF. For the CDR3, the DNA is TGTGCCAGCACCGCTAGCGGAGATTACAATGAGCAGTTCTTC. The chain is built from TRBV2 and TRBJ2-1; TRBD2 matches 7 bases. V shed 7 bases, J shed 4 bases, and the junction held 7 bases outside the gene matches. Germline CDR1 and CDR2: SNHLY and FYNNEI. The CDR3 contains 14 residues.

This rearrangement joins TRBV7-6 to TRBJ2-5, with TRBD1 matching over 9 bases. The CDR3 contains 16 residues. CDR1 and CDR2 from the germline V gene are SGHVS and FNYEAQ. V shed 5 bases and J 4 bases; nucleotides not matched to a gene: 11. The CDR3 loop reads CASSQTGTGSGETQYF. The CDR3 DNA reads TGTGCCAGCAGCCAAACCGGGACAGGGAGTGGAGAGACCCAGTACTTC.

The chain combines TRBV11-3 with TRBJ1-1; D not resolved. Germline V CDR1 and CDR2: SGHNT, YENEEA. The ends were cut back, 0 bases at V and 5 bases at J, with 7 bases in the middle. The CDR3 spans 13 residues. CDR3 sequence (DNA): TGTGCCAGCAGCTTAGAAGGAGGAACTGAAGCTTTCTTT. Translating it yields CASSLEGGTEAFF.